A selection of T cell receptor beta chains follows, all from one sample in a study of identical twins. MiXCR, run by TCRdb on the 5' RACE reads, gives a single entry per CDR3 protein. The sample holds around 1.7 million distinct CDR3 sequences, less than 35% seen once. Sequencing was performed on cord blood. The receptors originated from a newborn girl in good health. CDR3s include the opening cysteine and the closing phenylalanine or tryptophan. A D gene is named only where the DNA matches it firmly. Clone size is stated in some rows and not others, as once, few, many or a class when expanded.

d_call j_call clone_size v_call cdr3_aa cdr3_nt
TRBD2 TRBJ2-1 NA TRBV28 CASSLLTGLVGNEQFF TGTGCCAGCAGTTTATTGACGGGACTAGTGGGCAATGAGCAGTTCTTC
NA TRBJ2-1 many TRBV24-1 CATSDGDNSYNEQFF TGTGCCACCAGTGATGGGGACAACTCCTACAATGAGCAGTTCTTC
NA TRBJ2-7 few TRBV29-1 CSAEVYNEQYF TGCAGCGCAGAGGTCTACAATGAGCAGTACTTC
NA TRBJ2-5 NA TRBV27 CASSFRRGEETQYF TGTGCCAGCAGTTTTCGGCGGGGAGAAGAGACCCAGTACTTC
TRBD1 TRBJ1-5 few TRBV29-1 CSASDRDSNQPQHF TGCAGCGCCTCTGACAGGGATAGCAATCAGCCCCAGCATTTT
TRBD2 TRBJ2-5 NA TRBV9 CASSVGGGDQETQYF TGTGCCAGCAGCGTAGGCGGGGGAGACCAAGAGACCCAGTACTTC
NA TRBJ2-3 NA TRBV24-1 CATSAEADTQYF TGTGCCACCAGTGCAGAGGCAGATACGCAGTATTTT
NA TRBJ2-3 NA TRBV7-9 CASTPIIPPSDCPYF TGTGCCAGCACCCCTATCATCCCGCCTAGCGATTGTCCGTATTTT
NA TRBJ2-7 few TRBV7-7 CASSSTRGRKVAYEQYF TGTGCCAGCAGCTCAACCCGGGGCAGGAAAGTTGCCTACGAGCAGTACTTC
TRBD1 TRBJ2-7 NA TRBV20-1 CSAIPGTGSYEQYF TGCAGTGCTATTCCCGGGACAGGCTCCTACGAGCAGTACTTC
TRBD2 TRBJ2-7 many TRBV29-1 CSVEGTSSSYEQYF TGCAGCGTTGAAGGGACTAGCAGTTCCTACGAGCAGTACTTC
TRBD2 TRBJ2-2 few TRBV11-1 CASSYGLAGFTGELFF TGTGCCAGCAGCTACGGACTAGCGGGATTCACCGGGGAGCTGTTTTTT
TRBD2 TRBJ2-7 NA TRBV27 CASSWASGRMPYEQYF TGTGCCAGCAGTTGGGCTAGCGGGAGAATGCCCTACGAGCAGTACTTC
NA TRBJ2-3 NA TRBV7-2 CASSLQGQSTDTQYF TGTGCCAGCAGCTTACAAGGACAGAGCACAGATACGCAGTATTTT
NA TRBJ2-5 NA TRBV3-1 CASSQGGASNEQYF TGTGCCAGCAGCCAAGGGGGAGCCTCTAATGAGCAGTACTTC
NA TRBJ1-1 NA TRBV25-1 CASSEWARGCTEAFF TGTGCCAGCAGTGAATGGGCTCGGGGTTGCACTGAAGCTTTCTTT
TRBD2 TRBJ2-1 NA TRBV5-1 CASSLAAGGPHEQFF TGCGCCAGCAGCTTGGCAGCGGGAGGTCCGCATGAGCAGTTCTTC
NA TRBJ1-2 few TRBV25-1 CASLNNVENYTF TGTGCCAGCTTAAACAACGTAGAGAACTACACCTTC
NA TRBJ2-5 NA TRBV9 CASSALRDTQETQYF TGTGCCAGCAGCGCATTAAGGGACACACAAGAGACCCAGTACTTC